This TCR beta chain was obtained from a study of blood T cell repertoires in COVID-19. The CDR3 has 16 residues. V was clipped by 3 bases and J by 3 bases, with 14 bases between them. The V gene's germline CDR1 is KGHSH and CDR2 LQKENI. The table came from immunoSEQ multiplex PCR; TCRdb's copy has only in-frame clones and leaves some out. The table includes roughly 200,000 clones, 85% detected once. Everyone who took part was roughly 18 to 95 years old, and they came from about two dozen US areas. Membership in each cohort depended on participant-reported clinical history. The V gene is TRBV18, the J gene TRBJ2-2; a weak D match, TRBD1 (6 bases). Sequencing was carried out using PBMCs or T cells enriched from blood (not recorded which). This receptor was identified in a man between 40 and 49 years old who had recovered from COVID-19. CDR3 DNA sequence: TGTGCCAGCTCACCTCGGCAGGGGTGGGACACCGGGGAGCTGTTTTTT. It yields the protein CASSPRQGWDTGELFF.